The 10 T cell receptor beta chains below come from one sample, sequenced in a study of human T cells and chemical hapten exposure. In TCRdb, the RACE reads were re-called with MiXCR into one record per CDR3 protein. The sample holds 60,000 to 75,000 distinct CDR3 sequences, approximately 6.7% seen once. The time point: pre-sensitization, week 0. The treatment was: therapeutic diphenylcyclopropenone sensitization with weekly scalp DPC. Sequencing was performed on whole blood, taken in connection with sensitization to the hapten diphenylcyclopropenone (DPC). These TCRs come from a woman aged 25 to 39 with alopecia areata. Some clones in this sample may be carry-over from other donors' samples.

This clonotype showed up many times. V usage is TRBV5-1 and J usage is TRBJ2-3; TRBD2 matches 8 bases. Germline loops: CDR1 SGHRS, CDR2 YFSETQ. J was trimmed by 4 bases and V by 4 bases; bases with no gene match: 5. The CDR3 runs to 14 residues. CDR3 in DNA: TGCGCCAGCAGCGTAACGGGGGGGGCAGATACGCAGTATTTT. Translated: CASSVTGGADTQYF.

This clonotype was found many times. The V and J genes are TRBV30 and TRBJ2-3; 10 bases match TRBD2. With V trimmed by 2 bases and J by 4 bases, 6 bases remained unmatched. CDR1 GTSNPN and CDR2 SVGIG come from the germline V gene (reference sequence). The CDR3 contains 15 residues. The CDR3 sequence: CAWSTSGTSADTQYF. As DNA, the CDR3 is TGTGCCTGGAGTACGTCCGGGACTAGCGCAGATACGCAGTATTTT.

This chain connects TRBV20-1 to TRBJ1-1, with D perhaps TRBD1 (6 bases). CDR3 size: 15 residues. With 5 bases removed from V and 1 base from J, the gap between germline ends came to 17 bases. Germline V gives CDR1 DFQATT, CDR2 SNEGSKA (reference sequence). The CDR3 DNA follows: TGCAGTGCTGTAAAACCGGGACATACGAACACTGAAGCTTTCTTT. This gives the protein CSAVKPGHTNTEAFF.

This clonotype was found a few times. J is TRBJ2-1 and V is TRBV5-6; D is undetermined. V was pared by 4 bases and J by 5 bases, with 22 bases between. This CDR3 comprises 17 residues. Germline values: CDR1 SGHDT, CDR2 YYEEEE. The CDR3 DNA reads TGTGCCAGCAGCCCCCCGAGGACGGAGAGCATAAACAATGAGCAGTTCTTC. Its protein is CASSPPRTESINNEQFF.

This clonotype has a count of ten or more. The rearrangement joins TRBV5-4 to TRBJ2-5, with 7 bases that match TRBD2. Germline lookup yields CDR1 SGHNT and CDR2 YYREEE (reference sequence). J gave up 5 bases and V 4 bases, and 14 bases lay outside the gene matches. The CDR3 has 16 residues. Here the CDR3 DNA reads TGTGCCAGCAGCCGATCTAGCGGCCAGAAGACGGAGACCCAGTACTTC. This encodes CASSRSSGQKTETQYF.

The chain joins TRBV14 to TRBJ1-4; no clear D gene. CDR3 length equals 15 residues. Germline V gene data show CDR1 as SGHDN and CDR2 as FVKESK. The germline V and J ends were trimmed by 0 bases and 2 bases, with 7 bases remaining between them. The CDR3 region has the DNA TGTGCCAGCAGCCAAGACCCCCTGACTAATGAAAAACTGTTTTTT. It codes for CASSQDPLTNEKLFF.

This rearrangement joins TRBV5-8 to TRBJ2-7; TRBD1 matches 7 bases. CDR3 size: 13 residues. V lost 5 bases and J lost 5; bases outside the gene matches: 7. CDR1 and CDR2 from the germline V gene are SGHTS and YDEGEE. CDR3 loop: CASSFYTGDEQYF. The DNA of the CDR3 is TGTGCCAGCAGTTTCTACACAGGGGACGAGCAGTACTTC.

This chain uses TRBV7-9 with TRBJ2-1, with D tentatively TRBD2 (6 bases). Per germline, CDR1 SEHNR and CDR2 FQNEAQ (reference sequence). V lost 5 bases, J lost 1 base, and 24 bases lay in between. This CDR3 region has 19 residues. The CDR3 region is CASSPRPGLPFLSYNEQFF. Here the CDR3 DNA reads TGTGCCAGCAGCCCCAGGCCGGGACTCCCATTTTTGTCCTACAATGAGCAGTTCTTC.

This clonotype came up a few times. The chain carries TRBV10-3 and TRBJ1-2, with TRBD1 matching over 7 bases. The CDR3 is made up of 15 amino acids. Germline CDR1 ENHRY, CDR2 SYGVKD. Trimming at V came to 4 bases and at J to 2 bases, leaving 7 bases not matched to a gene. For the CDR3, the DNA is TGTGCCATCAGTGGAGGACAGGCCCGGAACTATGGCTACACCTTC. As protein: CAISGGQARNYGYTF.

This clonotype was detected many times. Here the CDR3 DNA reads TGCAGCGTCCGGACCCCCTGGACAGGAGAGACCCAGTACTTC. Its translation: CSVRTPWTGETQYF. The V call is TRBV29-1, the J call TRBJ2-5; 7 nucleotides match TRBD1. The CDR3 is made up of 14 amino acids. Looked up from germline, CDR1 is SQVTM and CDR2 is ANQGSEA. V was pared by 6 bases and J by 4 bases, with 11 bases of the junction left unmatched.